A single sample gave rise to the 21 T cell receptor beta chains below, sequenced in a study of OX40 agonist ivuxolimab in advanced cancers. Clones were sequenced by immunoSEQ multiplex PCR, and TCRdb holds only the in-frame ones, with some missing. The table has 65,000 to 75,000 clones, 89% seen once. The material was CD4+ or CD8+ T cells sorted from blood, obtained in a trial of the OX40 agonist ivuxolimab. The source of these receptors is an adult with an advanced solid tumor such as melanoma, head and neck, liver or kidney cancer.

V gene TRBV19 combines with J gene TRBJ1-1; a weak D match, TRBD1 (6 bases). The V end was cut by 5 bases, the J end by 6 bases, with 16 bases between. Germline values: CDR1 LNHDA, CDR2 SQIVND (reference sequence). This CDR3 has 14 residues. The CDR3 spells CASSYTDRTSEAFF. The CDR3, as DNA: TGTGCCAGTAGTTATACAGACAGGACCTCTGAAGCTTTCTTT.

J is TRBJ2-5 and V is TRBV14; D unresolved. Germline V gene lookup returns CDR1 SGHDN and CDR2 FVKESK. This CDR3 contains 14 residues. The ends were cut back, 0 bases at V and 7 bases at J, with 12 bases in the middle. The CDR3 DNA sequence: TGTGCCAGCAGCCAAGATGGCAGGAAGGGGACCCAGTACTTC. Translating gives CASSQDGRKGTQYF.

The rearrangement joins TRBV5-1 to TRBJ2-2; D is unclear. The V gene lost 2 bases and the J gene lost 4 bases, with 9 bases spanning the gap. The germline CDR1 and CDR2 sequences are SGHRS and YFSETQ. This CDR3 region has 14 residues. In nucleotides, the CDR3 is TGCGCCAGCAGCTTTCCGGGCCCCACCGGGGAGCTGTTTTTT. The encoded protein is CASSFPGPTGELFF.

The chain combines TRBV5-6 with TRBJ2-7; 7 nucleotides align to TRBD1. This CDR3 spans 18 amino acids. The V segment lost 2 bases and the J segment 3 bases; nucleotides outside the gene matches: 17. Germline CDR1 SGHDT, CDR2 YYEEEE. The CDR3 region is CASSFLETGQGRLYEQYF. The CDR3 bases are TGTGCCAGCAGCTTTTTAGAGACAGGGCAGGGCCGCCTCTACGAGCAGTACTTC.

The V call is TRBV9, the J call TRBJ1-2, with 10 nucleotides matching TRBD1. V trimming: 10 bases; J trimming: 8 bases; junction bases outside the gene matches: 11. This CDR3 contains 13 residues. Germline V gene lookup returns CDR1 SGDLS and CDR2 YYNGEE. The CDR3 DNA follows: TGTGCCTCGTCCAGGACAGGGGGTGAGGGCTACACCTTC. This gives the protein CASSRTGGEGYTF.

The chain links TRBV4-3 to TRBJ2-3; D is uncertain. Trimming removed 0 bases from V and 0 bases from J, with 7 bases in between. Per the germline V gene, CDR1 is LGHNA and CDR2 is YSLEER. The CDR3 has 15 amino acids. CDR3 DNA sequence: TGCGCCAGCAGCCAAGAATACCGGAGCACAGATACGCAGTATTTT. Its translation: CASSQEYRSTDTQYF.

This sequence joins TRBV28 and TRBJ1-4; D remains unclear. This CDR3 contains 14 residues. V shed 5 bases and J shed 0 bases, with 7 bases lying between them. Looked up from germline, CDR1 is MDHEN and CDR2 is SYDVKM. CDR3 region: CASSPMPTNEKLFF. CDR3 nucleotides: TGTGCCAGCAGTCCTATGCCAACTAATGAAAAACTGTTTTTT.

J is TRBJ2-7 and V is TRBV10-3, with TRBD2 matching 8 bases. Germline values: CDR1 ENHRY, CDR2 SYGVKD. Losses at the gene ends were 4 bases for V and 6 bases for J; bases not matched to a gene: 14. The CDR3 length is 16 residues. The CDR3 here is CAISGTAGADRGEQYF. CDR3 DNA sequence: TGTGCCATCAGTGGAACAGCGGGAGCGGACCGGGGCGAGCAGTACTTC.

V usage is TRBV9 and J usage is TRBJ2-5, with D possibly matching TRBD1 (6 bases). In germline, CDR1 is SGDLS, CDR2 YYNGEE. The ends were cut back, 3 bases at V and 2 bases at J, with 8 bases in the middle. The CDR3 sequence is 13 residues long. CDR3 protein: CASSGGPQETQYF. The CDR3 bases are TGTGCCAGCAGCGGGGGGCCTCAAGAGACCCAGTACTTC.

Here the CDR3 DNA reads TGCGCCAGCAGCTTGGCCGGGACAGGGGGATTTGGTGAAAAACTGTTTTTT. This codes for CASSLAGTGGFGEKLFF. The chain recombines TRBV5-1 with TRBJ1-4; TRBD1 aligns across 11 bases. The J segment lost 7 bases and the V segment lost 0 bases, leaving 8 bases of the junction unmatched. This CDR3 region has 17 residues. Germline V lookup: CDR1 SGHRS, CDR2 YFSETQ.

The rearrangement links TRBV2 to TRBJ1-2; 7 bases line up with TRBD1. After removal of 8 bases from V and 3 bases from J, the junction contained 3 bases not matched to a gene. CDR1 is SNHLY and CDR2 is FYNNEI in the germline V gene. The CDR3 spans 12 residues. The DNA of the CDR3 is TGTGCCAGCGAGGGGGCTTACTATGGCTACACCTTC. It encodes CASEGAYYGYTF.

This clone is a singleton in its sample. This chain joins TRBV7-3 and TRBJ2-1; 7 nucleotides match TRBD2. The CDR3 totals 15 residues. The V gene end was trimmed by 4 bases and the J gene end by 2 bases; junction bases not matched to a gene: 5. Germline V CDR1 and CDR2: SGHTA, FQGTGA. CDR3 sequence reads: CASSSGGTTYNEQFF. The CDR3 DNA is TGTGCCAGCAGCTCTGGAGGGACTACCTACAATGAGCAGTTCTTC.

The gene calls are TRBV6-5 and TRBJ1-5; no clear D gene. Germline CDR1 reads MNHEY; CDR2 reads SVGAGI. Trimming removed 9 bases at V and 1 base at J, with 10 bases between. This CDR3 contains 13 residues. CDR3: CASMTESNQPQHF. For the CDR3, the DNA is TGTGCCAGTATGACGGAGAGCAATCAGCCCCAGCATTTT.

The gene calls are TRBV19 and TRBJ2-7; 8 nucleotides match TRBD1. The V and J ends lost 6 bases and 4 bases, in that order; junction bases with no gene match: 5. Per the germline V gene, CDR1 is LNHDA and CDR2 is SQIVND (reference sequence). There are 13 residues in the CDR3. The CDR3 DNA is TGTGCCAGTAGAAGGACAGGGCATTACGAGCAGTACTTC. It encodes CASRRTGHYEQYF.

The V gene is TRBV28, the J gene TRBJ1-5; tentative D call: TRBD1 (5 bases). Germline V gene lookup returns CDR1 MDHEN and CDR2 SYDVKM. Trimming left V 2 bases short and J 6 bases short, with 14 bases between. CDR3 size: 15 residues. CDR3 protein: CASSLPGFEGQPQHF. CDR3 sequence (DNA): TGTGCCAGCAGTTTACCAGGGTTTGAGGGTCAGCCCCAGCATTTT.

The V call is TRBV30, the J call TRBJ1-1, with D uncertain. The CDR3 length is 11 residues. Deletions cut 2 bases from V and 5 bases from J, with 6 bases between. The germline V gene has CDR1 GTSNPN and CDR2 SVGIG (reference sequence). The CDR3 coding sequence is TGTGCCTGGAGTTTCAGTACTGAAGCTTTCTTT. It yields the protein CAWSFSTEAFF.

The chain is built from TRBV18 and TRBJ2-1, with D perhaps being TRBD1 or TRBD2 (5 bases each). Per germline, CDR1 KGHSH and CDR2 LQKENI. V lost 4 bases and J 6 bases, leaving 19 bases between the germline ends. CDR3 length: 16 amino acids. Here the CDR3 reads CASSRTLGEWGNEQFF. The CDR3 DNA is TGTGCCAGCTCACGGACACTGGGGGAGTGGGGCAATGAGCAGTTCTTC.

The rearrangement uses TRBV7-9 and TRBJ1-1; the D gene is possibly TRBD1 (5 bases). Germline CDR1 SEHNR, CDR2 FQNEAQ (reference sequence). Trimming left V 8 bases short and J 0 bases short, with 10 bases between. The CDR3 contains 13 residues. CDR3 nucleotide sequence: TGTGCCAGCCGCTGGGACCTGAACACTGAAGCTTTCTTT. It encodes CASRWDLNTEAFF.

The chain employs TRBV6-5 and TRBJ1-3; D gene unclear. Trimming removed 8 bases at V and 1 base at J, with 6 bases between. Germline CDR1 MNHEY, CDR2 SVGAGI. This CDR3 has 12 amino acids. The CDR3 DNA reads TGTGCCAGCGACTCGTCTGGAAACACCATATATTTT. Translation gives CASDSSGNTIYF.

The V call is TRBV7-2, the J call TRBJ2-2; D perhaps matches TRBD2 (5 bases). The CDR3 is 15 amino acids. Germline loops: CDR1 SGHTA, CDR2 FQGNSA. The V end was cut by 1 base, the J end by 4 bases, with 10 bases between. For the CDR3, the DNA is TGTGCCAGCAGCTTAGTTAGTGGAGGCACCGGGGAGCTGTTTTTT. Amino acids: CASSLVSGGTGELFF.

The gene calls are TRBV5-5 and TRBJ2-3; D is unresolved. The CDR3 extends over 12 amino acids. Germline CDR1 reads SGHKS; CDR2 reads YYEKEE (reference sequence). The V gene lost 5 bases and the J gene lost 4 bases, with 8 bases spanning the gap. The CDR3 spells CASRPEADTQYF. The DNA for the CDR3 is TGTGCCAGCAGACCGGAAGCAGATACGCAGTATTTT.